A single sample is the source of the 31 T cell receptor beta chains below, sequenced in a study of T-cell reconstitution after alpha-beta-depleted transplantation in children. It was with unique molecular identifiers that the TCRbeta library was prepared. TCRdb re-analysed the PCR reads in MiXCR, keeping a single row per CDR3 protein. Of around 450,000 distinct CDR3 sequences in the sample, around 15% were seen once. The starting material was PBMCs, mostly from graft donor cells, obtained 360 days after TCRalphabeta/CD19-depleted stem cell transplant. Receptors originate from a boy in the first two years of life who had a stem cell transplant for Wiskott-Aldrich syndrome, so the T cells may come from the graft donor.

This clonotype was counted only a few times. J is TRBJ2-3 and V is TRBV18, with D unclear. The CDR3 loop spans 13 amino acids. Looked up from germline, CDR1 is KGHSH and CDR2 is LQKENI. V was clipped by 3 bases and J by 3 bases, with 7 bases between them. The CDR3, as DNA: TGTGCCAGCTCACCGGAACTAACAGATACGCAGTATTTT. The encoded protein is CASSPELTDTQYF. The variable domain in full, with the rest retrieved from reference TRBV18 and TRBJ2-3, is NAGVMQNPRHLVRRRGQEARLRCSPMKGHSHVYWYRQLPEEGLKFMVYLQKENIIDESGMPKERFSAEFPKEGPSILRIQQVVRGDSAAYFCASSPELTDTQYFGPGTRLTVL.

In its sample, this clonotype was seen a few times. CDR3 protein: CATSRDSPVGTGANVLTF. CDR3 sequence (DNA): TGTGCCACCAGCAGAGATTCTCCCGTTGGCACTGGGGCCAACGTCCTGACTTTC. This chain links TRBV15 with TRBJ2-6; D remains ambiguous. V shed 0 bases and J shed 2 bases, with 14 bases lying between them. The V gene's germline CDR1 is LNHNV and CDR2 YYDKDF (reference sequence). The CDR3 consists of 18 residues.

The chain carries TRBV29-1 and TRBJ2-7; tentatively, D is TRBD2 (6 bases). CDR1 SQVTM and CDR2 ANQGSEA come from the germline V gene. This CDR3 spans 12 amino acids. The V gene lost 5 bases and the J gene lost 3 bases, with 11 bases spanning the gap. CDR3 sequence reads: CSVTAGYYEQYF. In DNA, the CDR3 is TGCAGCGTTACAGCGGGCTACTACGAGCAGTACTTC.

The chain employs TRBV6-2 or TRBV6-3 and TRBJ2-1, with 13 bases identical to TRBD2. Germline lookup yields CDR1 MNHEY and CDR2 SVGEGT. V lost 4 bases, J lost 12 bases, and 9 bases stayed unmatched. The CDR3 sequence is 15 residues long. CDR3 nucleotides: TGTGCCAGCAGTTGGACTAGCGGGGGTATTTTGGGGCAGTTCTTC. This encodes CASSWTSGGILGQFF.

This clonotype was counted many times. Here the CDR3 reads CASSLGGGDEQYF. The DNA of the CDR3 is TGTGCCAGCAGCTTAGGAGGAGGGGACGAGCAGTACTTC. This chain connects TRBV7-9 to TRBJ2-7; maybe TRBD2 (6 bases). V was pared by 1 base and J by 5 bases, with 9 bases between. The CDR3 is 13 residues long. Germline CDR1 SEHNR, CDR2 FQNEAQ (reference sequence).

V and J are TRBV7-2 and TRBJ2-3; TRBD2 matches 10 bases. The CDR3 is 16 residues long. Germline-derived CDR1 and CDR2 are SGHTA and FQGNSA. With V trimmed by 5 bases and J by 3 bases, 8 bases remained unmatched. DNA for the CDR3: TGTGCCAGCAGCCGGGGAAAAGCGGGAGGGACAGATACGCAGTATTTT. It is translated as CASSRGKAGGTDTQYF.

This clonotype was observed a few times. This chain joins TRBV12-3 or TRBV12-4 and TRBJ2-7; D gene ambiguous. V lost 5 bases and J 0 bases, leaving 11 bases between the germline ends. This CDR3 region has 14 residues. The CDR3 protein is CASSTRESSYEQYF. The CDR3 DNA sequence: TGTGCCAGCAGTACCCGTGAATCCTCCTACGAGCAGTACTTC.

This clonotype was observed a handful of times. The chain has TRBV6-2 or TRBV6-3 and TRBJ2-1, with 7 bases matching TRBD2. The CDR3 is 14 amino acids. V shed 5 bases, J shed 9 bases, and the junction held 10 bases outside the gene matches. Germline assignment: CDR1 MNHEY and CDR2 SVGEGT. The CDR3 protein is CASSGGRPEGEQFF. The CDR3 DNA sequence: TGTGCCAGCAGTGGCGGGAGACCGGAGGGTGAGCAGTTCTTC.

This chain uses TRBV6-5 with TRBJ1-5; D remains unclear. V was shortened by 0 bases and J by 6 bases, with 12 bases between the two germline ends. CDR1 MNHEY and CDR2 SVGAGI come from the germline V gene. The CDR3 is 15 amino acids. The CDR3 DNA is TGTGCCAGCAGTTACTCGGCAGCTCCGGGTCAGCCCCAGCATTTT. Translating it yields CASSYSAAPGQPQHF.

This clonotype has just a few counts. The rearrangement links TRBV20-1 to TRBJ2-2; TRBD2 matches at 10 bases. The ends lost 3 bases at V and 7 bases at J; junction bases unmatched: 8. The CDR3 sequence is 15 residues long. Germline CDR1 reads DFQATT; CDR2 reads SNEGSKA (reference sequence). Written as DNA, the CDR3 is TGCAGTGCTAGGATCAGCGGGGGGGCCAACGGGGAGCTGTTTTTT. It yields the protein CSARISGGANGELFF.

Turning to this clonotype: A much larger clonotype is one base distant, so this may be a read error. The chain combines TRBV5-1 with TRBJ2-7; 7 nucleotides align to TRBD1. The germline V gene encodes CDR1 SGHRS and CDR2 YFSETQ. The junction had 4 bases not matched to a gene; V was cut back by 4 bases and J by 3 bases. The CDR3 contains 13 residues. The CDR3 nucleotides read TGCGCCAGCAGCAGGGGACAGAACTACGAGCAGTACTTC. It yields the protein CASSRGQNYEQYF.

The chain couples TRBV7-9 to TRBJ2-5; 8 bases match TRBD1. CDR1 and CDR2 from the germline V gene are SEHNR and FQNEAQ (reference sequence). This CDR3 contains 14 residues. The V segment lost 5 bases and the J segment 5 bases; nucleotides outside the gene matches: 7. CDR3 amino acids: CASSKDRAFETQYF. The CDR3 coding sequence is TGTGCCAGCAGCAAGGACAGGGCTTTCGAGACCCAGTACTTC.

The rearrangement uses TRBV29-1 and TRBJ2-6; TRBD2 matches at 8 bases. The J segment lost 2 bases and the V segment lost 4 bases, leaving 10 bases of the junction unmatched. The CDR3 runs to 17 residues. Germline CDR1 SQVTM, CDR2 ANQGSEA. The CDR3 nucleotides are TGCAGCGTTGTTATTGAGCGGGAGCGAGCTGGGGCCAACGTCCTGACTTTC. Protein: CSVVIERERAGANVLTF.

The table lists this clonotype with a few counts. This chain joins TRBV28 and TRBJ2-5, with D possibly being TRBD2 (6 bases). CDR1 MDHEN and CDR2 SYDVKM come from the germline V gene. CDR3 length equals 14 residues. V was trimmed by 3 bases and J by 2 bases, leaving 10 bases between them. The CDR3 is CASSLAGLQETQYF. The DNA of the CDR3 is TGTGCCAGCAGTTTGGCGGGGCTACAAGAGACCCAGTACTTC.

In this sample, this clonotype turned up a few times. This sequence joins TRBV5-6 and TRBJ2-7; TRBD2 might be the D (5 bases). V dropped 0 bases and J dropped 5 bases, with 9 bases sitting between them. This CDR3 is built from 13 residues. CDR1 and CDR2 from the germline V gene are SGHDT and YYEEEE. CDR3 in amino acids: CASSLVGRNEQYF. The CDR3, as DNA: TGTGCCAGCAGCTTGGTGGGGAGAAACGAGCAGTACTTC.

The chain carries TRBV12-3 or TRBV12-4 and TRBJ2-1, with 8 nucleotides matching TRBD2. Trimming removed 6 bases from V and 10 bases from J; junction bases left unmatched: 14. This CDR3 is 15 amino acids long. CDR3 protein: CASSAVPSGSGEQFF. In DNA, the CDR3 is TGTGCCAGCAGCGCGGTGCCCAGCGGGAGTGGGGAGCAGTTCTTC.

The rearrangement joins TRBV11-2 to TRBJ2-7; D gene uncertain. V was trimmed by 3 bases and J by 5 bases, leaving 11 bases between them. Germline lookup yields CDR1 SGHAT and CDR2 FQNNGV. This CDR3 has 13 amino acids. Here the CDR3 reads CASSFSQPNEQYF. CDR3 nucleotides: TGTGCCAGCAGCTTTTCTCAGCCGAACGAGCAGTACTTC. Full variable domain (remainder filled in from reference TRBV11-2 and TRBJ2-7): EAGVAQSPRYKIIEKRQSVAFWCNPISGHATLYWYQQILGQGPKLLIQFQNNGVVDDSQLPKDRFSAERLKGVDSTLKIQPAKLEDSAVYLCASSFSQPNEQYFGPGTRLTVT.

This clonotype has just a few counts. The chain recombines TRBV27 with TRBJ2-1; possibly TRBD2 for D (6 bases). Trimming shortened V by 5 bases and J by 8 bases, and 16 bases separated the two germline ends. This CDR3 contains 14 residues. Germline loops: CDR1 MNHEY, CDR2 SMNVEV (reference sequence). This CDR3 reads CASSPLGLSHEQFF. For the CDR3, the DNA is TGTGCCAGCAGTCCATTGGGACTTAGCCATGAGCAGTTCTTC.

The chain couples TRBV5-1 to TRBJ1-3; a weak D match, TRBD1 (6 bases). Deletions cut 2 bases from V and 2 bases from J, with 11 bases between. Germline V gene data show CDR1 as SGHRS and CDR2 as YFSETQ. The CDR3 is 15 amino acids. CDR3 sequence: CASSFGQTTGNTIYF. CDR3 nucleotides: TGCGCCAGCAGCTTCGGACAGACTACTGGAAACACCATATATTTT.

V is TRBV5-1 and J is TRBJ2-5; TRBD2 agrees at 7 bases. V trimming: 1 base; J trimming: 2 bases; junction bases outside the gene matches: 2. The germline gives CDR1 SGHRS, CDR2 YFSETQ. CDR3 size: 14 residues. The CDR3 protein is CASSLRTRQETQYF. The DNA for the CDR3 is TGCGCCAGCAGCTTGAGGACTAGACAAGAGACCCAGTACTTC.

The chain combines TRBV5-1 with TRBJ2-1; D gene ambiguous. Germline-derived CDR1 and CDR2 are SGHRS and YFSETQ. This CDR3 region has 17 residues. V lost 1 base, J lost 8 bases, and 22 bases lay in between. The CDR3 spells CASSLIGPGPAGHEQFF. The CDR3 bases are TGCGCCAGCAGCTTGATAGGTCCGGGTCCCGCTGGCCATGAGCAGTTCTTC.

The sample holds many counts of this clonotype. The genes are TRBV6-2 or TRBV6-3 and TRBJ2-5; 9 bases line up with TRBD2. CDR1 and CDR2 from the germline V gene are MNHEY and SVGEGT. The CDR3 has 16 residues. The V segment lost 4 bases and the J segment 5 bases; nucleotides outside the gene matches: 11. The CDR3: CASSWSGTSSSETQYF. The CDR3 DNA is TGTGCCAGCAGTTGGTCCGGGACTAGCTCCTCGGAGACCCAGTACTTC.

This clonotype turned up a few times. The V call is TRBV4-3, the J call TRBJ2-5, with 10 bases lining up with TRBD2. The CDR3 is 15 amino acids. Germline V gives CDR1 LGHNA, CDR2 YSLEER. Losses at the gene ends were 4 bases for V and 4 bases for J; bases not matched to a gene: 6. The CDR3 region has the DNA TGCGCCAGCAGCCGGAGCGGGAGGGCCCGAGAGACCCAGTACTTC. Translation: CASSRSGRARETQYF.

The CDR3 coding sequence is TGTGCCAGCAGTCTCTGGGGAAGTGGCAATGAGCAGTTCTTC. Translation gives CASSLWGSGNEQFF. The rearrangement joins TRBV28 to TRBJ2-1; D unresolved. The V end was cut by 5 bases, the J end by 6 bases, with 14 bases between. The CDR3 has 14 residues. In germline, CDR1 is MDHEN, CDR2 SYDVKM.

The genes are TRBV20-1 and TRBJ1-1; 8 positions match TRBD1. CDR3 length: 15 residues. CDR1 and CDR2 from the germline V gene are DFQATT and SNEGSKA (reference sequence). The junction had 4 bases not matched to a gene; V was cut back by 0 bases and J by 1 base. As DNA, the CDR3 is TGCAGTGCTAGAGATCCCAGGGGGCAGAACACTGAAGCTTTCTTT. The encoded protein is CSARDPRGQNTEAFF.

This clonotype was detected a few times. This chain uses TRBV5-1 with TRBJ2-2, with TRBD1 identical over 10 bases. The germline V gene encodes CDR1 SGHRS and CDR2 YFSETQ. The CDR3 is made up of 15 amino acids. With 1 base clipped from V and 6 bases from J, the junction kept 3 bases outside the gene matches. The CDR3 nucleotides are TGCGCCAGCAGCTTGAAGGGACAGGGGTCCGGGGAGCTGTTTTTT. Amino acids: CASSLKGQGSGELFF.

The rearrangement uses TRBV20-1 and TRBJ1-1; D gene ambiguous. There are 12 residues in the CDR3. Germline CDR1 reads DFQATT; CDR2 reads SNEGSKA (reference sequence). The V end was cut by 3 bases, the J end by 10 bases, with 15 bases between. The CDR3 here is CSASDVGEAAFF. The CDR3 DNA follows: TGCAGTGCTAGTGATGTCGGGGAGGCAGCTTTCTTT.

This clonotype was seen only a few times. The genes are TRBV5-1 and TRBJ2-5; D possibly corresponds to TRBD1 (6 bases). The V end was cut by 3 bases, the J end by 4 bases, with 28 bases between. The CDR3 extends over 19 amino acids. Looked up from germline, CDR1 is SGHRS and CDR2 is YFSETQ. Written as DNA, the CDR3 is TGCGCCAGCAGCTCCCTGCCTAGGGGGTCGATGGCAGTGCGAGAGACCCAGTACTTC. This sequence encodes CASSSLPRGSMAVRETQYF.

The chain couples TRBV5-1 to TRBJ2-5; D call uncertain. V lost 3 bases and J lost 4, with 10 bases in between. Germline V gene lookup returns CDR1 SGHRS and CDR2 YFSETQ. The CDR3 spans 13 residues. The CDR3 loop is CASSSGTAETQYF. DNA for the CDR3: TGCGCCAGCAGCTCCGGAACAGCAGAGACCCAGTACTTC. Combining the CDR3 with reference TRBV5-1 and TRBJ2-5 gives the whole variable domain KAGVTQTPRYLIKTRGQQVTLSCSPISGHRSVSWYQQTPGQGLQFLFEYFSETQRNKGNFPGRFSGRQFSNSRSEMNVSTLELGDSALYLCASSSGTAETQYFGPGTRLLVL.

This clonotype was counted ten times or more. The rearrangement links TRBV24-1 to TRBJ2-5; 9 bases match TRBD1. This CDR3 has 15 amino acids. With 7 bases clipped from V and 5 bases from J, the junction kept 10 bases outside the gene matches. Germline V gene sequence: CDR1 KGHDR, CDR2 SFDVKD. The CDR3 nucleotides are TGTGCCACCAGCCCCTCACAGGGGGCTTTGGAGACCCAGTACTTC. Protein: CATSPSQGALETQYF.

This clonotype was observed a few times. This rearrangement joins TRBV11-1 to TRBJ2-5; 15 nucleotides line up with TRBD2. This CDR3 comprises 19 residues. The V segment lost 4 bases and the J segment 1 base; nucleotides outside the gene matches: 10. Germline V gene lookup returns CDR1 SGHAT and CDR2 FQDESV (reference sequence). The CDR3 sequence: CASSSGLAGGPLFQETQYF. The DNA for the CDR3 is TGTGCCAGCAGCTCCGGACTAGCGGGAGGGCCGCTCTTCCAAGAGACCCAGTACTTC.